The present T cell receptor beta chain was sequenced within a study of a mutant IDH1 vaccine in newly diagnosed glioma. Method: immunoSEQ multiplex PCR; TCRdb's copy keeps in-frame clones and lacks some. Of about 59,000 clones in the sample, roughly 80% were seen once. A note on this clone: The antigen is not known.

Germline assignment: CDR1 SNHLY and CDR2 FYNNEI. The CDR3 extends over 15 amino acids. The germline V and J ends were trimmed by 6 bases and 4 bases, with 15 bases remaining between them. Notes on the study in general: Of all patients, 85% to 95% showed vaccine-induced immune responses.

The sample's time point: week 47, end of study. The content of each vaccine dose was 300 ug of mutant IDH1 20-mer peptide, and topical imiquimod accompanied it. Diagnosis in the donors showed new WHO grade 3 or 4 astrocytomas that were IDH1-mutant and ATRX-lost. This rearrangement joins TRBV2 to TRBJ1-4; D call uncertain. The TCR originated in a man aged 25-45 years with glioma. The source material was PBMCs, sampled from a glioma patient whose treatment included an IDH1 peptide vaccine. Here the CDR3 DNA reads TGTGCCAGCAGCGCACGAGGGCAGATTAATGAAAAACTGTTTTTT. Protein product: CASSARGQINEKLFF.